The 20 T cell receptor beta chains presented below share a single source sample, sequenced in a study of beta chain features in type 1 diabetes. General study findings and limits: Moderate yet significant TCRB CDR3 shortening was seen in Type 1 diabetes patients in all four CD4+ subsets.

Sequencing targeted expressed TCRB transcripts, as all isolated RNA had been reverse transcribed. Sequenced by immunoSEQ multiplex PCR; TCRdb stores in-frame clones only, minus some. Among roughly 300,000 clones listed, roughly 9% were seen once. Their antigen targets remain unknown. The sequencing sample was made of central memory CD4+ T cells from blood. The source is a man aged 25-40 years with type 1 diabetes.

This rearrangement joins TRBV19 to TRBJ1-1, with D unresolved. The V end was cut by 1 base, the J end by 1 base, with 13 bases between. There are 16 residues in the CDR3. CDR1 LNHDA and CDR2 SQIVND come from the germline V gene (reference sequence). CDR3 sequence: CASSIAGTLTNTEAFF. The CDR3 nucleotides are TGTGCCAGTAGTATAGCAGGAACTTTAACGAACACTGAAGCTTTCTTT.

CDR3 sequence reads: CASSLVTSSGEQFF. The DNA of the CDR3 is TGTGCCAGCAGCTTAGTGACTAGCTCAGGAGAGCAGTTCTTC. This chain joins TRBV7-2 and TRBJ2-1; 7 nucleotides align to TRBD2. The CDR3 runs 14 residues. CDR1 is SGHTA and CDR2 is FQGNSA in the germline V gene. Trimming took 1 base from V and 10 from J; bases not matched to a gene: 7. The full variable domain, its missing parts supplied by reference TRBV7-2 and TRBJ2-1, is GAGVSQSPSNKVTEKGKDVELRCDPISGHTALYWYRQSLGQGLEFLIYFQGNSAPDKSGLPSDRFSAERTGGSVSTLTIQRTQQEDSAVYLCASSLVTSSGEQFFGPGTRLTVL.

The table lists this clone with many counts. The V gene is TRBV15, the J gene TRBJ2-6; 8 nucleotides align to TRBD1. Germline loops: CDR1 LNHNV, CDR2 YYDKDF (reference sequence). The CDR3 sequence is 17 residues long. Trimming at V came to 5 bases and at J to 0 bases, leaving 6 bases not matched to a gene. CDR3 DNA: TGTGCCACCAGCGAGGGACAGGCACTCTCTGGGGCCAACGTCCTGACTTTC. It is translated as CATSEGQALSGANVLTF.

As for this clone: Other DNA sequences of this sample code for an identical CDR3. V gene TRBV5-6 combines with J gene TRBJ2-5; 7 bases match TRBD1. CDR1 SGHDT and CDR2 YYEEEE come from the germline V gene. CDR3 length: 13 amino acids. J gave up 4 bases and V 4 bases, and 4 bases lay outside the gene matches. CDR3 protein: CASSLRQGETQYF. The CDR3 DNA is TGTGCCAGCAGCCTAAGACAGGGAGAGACCCAGTACTTC.

This clone was counted only a few times. This chain connects TRBV6-6 to TRBJ2-2, with D hard to call. There are 12 residues in the CDR3. The germline V gene has CDR1 MNHNY and CDR2 SVGAGI (reference sequence). The germline V and J ends were trimmed by 5 bases and 7 bases, with 8 bases remaining between them. The DNA for the CDR3 is TGTGCCAGCAGTCCCATGGACGGGGAGCTGTTTTTT. Translating it yields CASSPMDGELFF.

This clone was seen ten or more times. V gene TRBV7-9 combines with J gene TRBJ1-2; TRBD1 is a possible D gene (6 bases). The CDR3 covers 13 residues. Germline values: CDR1 SEHNR, CDR2 FQNEAQ (reference sequence). V lost 1 base to trimming and J lost 8 bases, with 11 bases between them. CDR3: CASSLDAGAGYTF. The CDR3 DNA sequence: TGTGCCAGCAGCTTAGACGCGGGGGCCGGCTACACCTTC.

This clone was observed a few times. V usage is TRBV6-1 and J usage is TRBJ2-1; no firm D call. Per germline, CDR1 MNHNS and CDR2 SASEGT. The CDR3 is made up of 14 amino acids. The V gene lost 1 base and the J gene lost 6 bases, with 10 bases spanning the gap. CDR3 sequence (DNA): TGTGCCAGCAGTGAAGGGGCTGGGGTCAATGAGCAGTTCTTC. It yields the protein CASSEGAGVNEQFF.

This clone was counted only a few times. The chain couples TRBV6-6 to TRBJ2-3; perhaps D is TRBD1 or TRBD2 (6 bases each). The germline V and J ends were trimmed by 2 bases and 3 bases, with 15 bases remaining between them. This CDR3 contains 16 residues. Germline CDR1 and CDR2: MNHNY and SVGAGI (reference sequence). The CDR3, as DNA: TGTGCCAGCAGTTACGTTGGCAGGGGACTTACAGATACGCAGTATTTT. Protein sequence: CASSYVGRGLTDTQYF.

In its sample, this clone was seen many times. This rearrangement joins TRBV14 to TRBJ1-4, with 7 nucleotides matching TRBD1. V gave up 4 bases and J gave up 10 bases; unmatched junction bases: 9. From germline, CDR1 is SGHDN and CDR2 FVKESK. The CDR3 contains 14 residues. CDR3 coding DNA: TGTGCCAGCAGCCCTCTCGGACAGGACGGAAAACTGTTTTTT. It encodes CASSPLGQDGKLFF.

The V and J genes are TRBV7-2 and TRBJ1-1; D gene unclear. The CDR3 is 13 amino acids. The V gene lost 4 bases and the J gene lost 6 bases, with 12 bases spanning the gap. Germline values: CDR1 SGHTA, CDR2 FQGNSA. The CDR3 nucleotides are TGTGCCAGCAGCTCACTTGCTCGCGCTGAAGCTTTCTTT. Encoded protein: CASSSLARAEAFF.

This chain's CDR3 is CASSLSPRYTQYF. The DNA of the CDR3 is TGTGCCAGCAGTTTATCGCCGAGATATACGCAGTATTTT. The chain has TRBV27 and TRBJ2-3; no definite D call. The germline gives CDR1 MNHEY, CDR2 SMNVEV (reference sequence). This CDR3 spans 13 amino acids. Trimming removed 0 bases from V and 7 bases from J, with 8 bases in between.

The chain is built from TRBV6-1 and TRBJ2-7; TRBD2 matches at 10 bases. J lost 0 bases, V lost 4 bases, and 6 bases had no gene match. The CDR3 contains 16 residues. CDR1 is MNHNS and CDR2 is SASEGT in the germline V gene. CDR3 in amino acids: CASSGRLAGSSYEQYF. The CDR3, as DNA: TGTGCCAGCAGTGGACGACTAGCGGGTTCCTCCTACGAGCAGTACTTC.

This clone turned up a few times. This rearrangement joins TRBV14 to TRBJ1-2; D gene uncertain. Looked up from germline, CDR1 is SGHDN and CDR2 is FVKESK. V was pared by 1 base and J by 5 bases, with 8 bases between. This CDR3 contains 13 residues. CDR3 in DNA: TGTGCCAGCAGCCAAGGACTTTGGTATGGCTACACCTTC. Protein product: CASSQGLWYGYTF.

In its sample, this clone was seen many times. The chain combines TRBV28 with TRBJ1-2; 7 bases are a match to TRBD1. This CDR3 contains 13 residues. The trim removed 2 bases at V and 8 bases at J, leaving 5 bases unmatched. From germline, CDR1 is MDHEN and CDR2 SYDVKM. The CDR3 bases are TGTGCCAGCAGTTTAACAGGGGCAAGAGGCTACACCTTC. It yields the protein CASSLTGARGYTF.

The sample holds a few counts of this clone. The same CDR3 is also encoded by other DNA sequences in this sample. V is TRBV6-6 and J is TRBJ2-5; D ambiguous. The germline V gene has CDR1 MNHNY and CDR2 SVGAGI (reference sequence). The V and J ends lost 6 bases and 5 bases respectively, with 10 bases between them. CDR3 size: 12 residues. CDR3 in amino acids: CASSPTRETQYF. The CDR3 DNA reads as TGTGCCAGCAGCCCTACACGGGAGACCCAGTACTTC.

The chain joins TRBV7-9 to TRBJ1-2, with 7 bases matching TRBD1. The V gene end was trimmed by 6 bases and the J gene end by 2 bases; junction bases not matched to a gene: 12. The CDR3 totals 16 residues. CDR1 is SEHNR, CDR2 FQNEAQ, per germline (reference sequence). CDR3 residues: CASSPTGALPNYGYTF. Here the CDR3 DNA reads TGTGCCAGCAGTCCCACAGGGGCATTACCAAACTATGGCTACACCTTC.

V and J are TRBV6-6 and TRBJ2-1; 8 positions agree with TRBD2. This CDR3 is built from 15 residues. The germline gives CDR1 MNHNY, CDR2 SVGAGI (reference sequence). The trim removed 5 bases at V and 2 bases at J, leaving 5 bases unmatched. This CDR3 reads CASSSRGGPYNEQFF. As DNA, the CDR3 is TGTGCCAGCAGTAGCCGGGGGGGCCCCTACAATGAGCAGTTCTTC.

The rearrangement links TRBV28 to TRBJ1-3; TRBD1 might be the D (5 bases). Trimming took off 7 bases at V and 3 bases at J, with 13 bases between the two ends. Germline V gene sequence: CDR1 MDHEN, CDR2 SYDVKM. CDR3 size: 14 residues. The CDR3 here is CASTPGTYGNTIYF. The CDR3 coding sequence is TGTGCCAGCACGCCCGGGACTTATGGAAACACCATATATTTT.

This clone was counted only a few times. This chain connects TRBV7-2 to TRBJ1-1; D remains ambiguous. V was cut by 3 bases and J by 6 bases, with 11 bases left in between. Germline V gene lookup returns CDR1 SGHTA and CDR2 FQGNSA. This CDR3 region has 13 residues. The CDR3 loop is CASSFPGNSEAFF. The CDR3, as DNA: TGTGCCAGCAGCTTCCCGGGAAACTCTGAAGCTTTCTTT.

The V and J genes are TRBV4-1 and TRBJ1-1; the D is unclear. The CDR3 runs to 17 residues. V lost 0 bases, J lost 1 base, and 15 bases lay in between. Germline V gives CDR1 MGHRA, CDR2 YSYEKL. Here the CDR3 reads CASSQDTGVNANTEAFF. CDR3 nucleotide sequence: TGCGCCAGCAGCCAAGATACCGGGGTGAACGCGAACACTGAAGCTTTCTTT.